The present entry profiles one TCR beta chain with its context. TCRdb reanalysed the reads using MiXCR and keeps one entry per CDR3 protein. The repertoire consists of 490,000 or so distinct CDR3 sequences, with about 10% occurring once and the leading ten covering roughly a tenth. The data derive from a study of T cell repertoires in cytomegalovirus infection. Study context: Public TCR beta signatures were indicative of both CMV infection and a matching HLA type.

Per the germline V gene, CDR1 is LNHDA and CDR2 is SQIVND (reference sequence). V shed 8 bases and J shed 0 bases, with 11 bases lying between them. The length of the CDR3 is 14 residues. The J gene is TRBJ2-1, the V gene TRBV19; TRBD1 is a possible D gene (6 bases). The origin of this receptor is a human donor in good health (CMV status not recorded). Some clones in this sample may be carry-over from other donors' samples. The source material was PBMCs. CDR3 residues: CASGQSSSYNEQFF. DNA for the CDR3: TGTGCCAGTGGACAGTCAAGCTCCTACAATGAGCAGTTCTTC.